This T cell receptor (beta chain) is from a study of T cell repertoires in cytomegalovirus infection. Study in general: Selected CMV epitopes included recently identified HLA-C-restricted ones as well as well-studied HLA-B-restricted ones. Public TCR beta signatures indicated both CMV infection and matching HLA type.

For this clonotype: No antigen is known for it.

Study-level points and caveats: There were HLA-C-restricted CMV-specific TCR beta clonotypes dominating the ex vivo response. Individuals carrying CMV plus the relevant HLA were identified by cumulative frequency of public TCR beta families.

CDR3 length: 16 residues. The germline CDR1 and CDR2 sequences are DFQATT and SNEGSKA (reference sequence). V was clipped by 3 bases and J by 7 bases; unmatched bases: 9. TCRdb fed the reads into MiXCR, producing one record per CDR3 protein. The sample has 550,000 to 700,000 distinct CDR3 sequences; 40% are singletons. Source: cultured PBMCs, taken from culture after CMV antigen stimulation. The sequence was collected from a human donor in good health (CMV status not recorded). Some clones in this sample may be carry-over from other donors' samples. The gene calls are TRBV20-1 and TRBJ2-1; TRBD2 matches at 13 bases. CDR3 sequence reads: CSARYPGLAGRNEQFF. CDR3 DNA: TGCAGTGCTAGGTACCCGGGACTAGCGGGACGAAATGAGCAGTTCTTC.